This T cell receptor beta chain was captured in a study of CD8 T cells in ankylosing spondylitis. Germline lookup yields CDR1 SQVTM and CDR2 ANQGSEA. Deletions cut 7 bases from V and 5 bases from J, with 17 bases between. CDR3 size: 13 residues. Quantitative 5'-RACE with molecular barcodes generated TCR beta libraries. Via MiXCR, TCRdb re-called the 5' RACE reads, giving one row per CDR3 protein. Of around 130,000 distinct CDR3 sequences in the sample, 17% were seen once. Study-level results: A subset of motif variants has previously been described in the synovial fluid and blood of reactive arthritis. Reported data indicate significant enrichment of disease-linked clones within matched ankylosing spondylitis synovial fluid. There was a TCR beta motif, made of several highly homologous variants, that appeared characteristic of ankylosing spondylitis blood.

With regard to this clonotype: Its matching antigen is unknown. This may come from a read error, since a much larger clone is one base off.

Sequencing was performed on blood, either unsorted or a sorted T cell fraction (not recorded which). This chain connects TRBV29-1 to TRBJ1-1; D might be TRBD1 (5 bases). This TCR was sampled from a male donor with ankylosing spondylitis. DNA for the CDR3: TGCAGCGGCCTGGGACGGGGGGTTACTGAAGCTTTCTTT. It translates to CSGLGRGVTEAFF.